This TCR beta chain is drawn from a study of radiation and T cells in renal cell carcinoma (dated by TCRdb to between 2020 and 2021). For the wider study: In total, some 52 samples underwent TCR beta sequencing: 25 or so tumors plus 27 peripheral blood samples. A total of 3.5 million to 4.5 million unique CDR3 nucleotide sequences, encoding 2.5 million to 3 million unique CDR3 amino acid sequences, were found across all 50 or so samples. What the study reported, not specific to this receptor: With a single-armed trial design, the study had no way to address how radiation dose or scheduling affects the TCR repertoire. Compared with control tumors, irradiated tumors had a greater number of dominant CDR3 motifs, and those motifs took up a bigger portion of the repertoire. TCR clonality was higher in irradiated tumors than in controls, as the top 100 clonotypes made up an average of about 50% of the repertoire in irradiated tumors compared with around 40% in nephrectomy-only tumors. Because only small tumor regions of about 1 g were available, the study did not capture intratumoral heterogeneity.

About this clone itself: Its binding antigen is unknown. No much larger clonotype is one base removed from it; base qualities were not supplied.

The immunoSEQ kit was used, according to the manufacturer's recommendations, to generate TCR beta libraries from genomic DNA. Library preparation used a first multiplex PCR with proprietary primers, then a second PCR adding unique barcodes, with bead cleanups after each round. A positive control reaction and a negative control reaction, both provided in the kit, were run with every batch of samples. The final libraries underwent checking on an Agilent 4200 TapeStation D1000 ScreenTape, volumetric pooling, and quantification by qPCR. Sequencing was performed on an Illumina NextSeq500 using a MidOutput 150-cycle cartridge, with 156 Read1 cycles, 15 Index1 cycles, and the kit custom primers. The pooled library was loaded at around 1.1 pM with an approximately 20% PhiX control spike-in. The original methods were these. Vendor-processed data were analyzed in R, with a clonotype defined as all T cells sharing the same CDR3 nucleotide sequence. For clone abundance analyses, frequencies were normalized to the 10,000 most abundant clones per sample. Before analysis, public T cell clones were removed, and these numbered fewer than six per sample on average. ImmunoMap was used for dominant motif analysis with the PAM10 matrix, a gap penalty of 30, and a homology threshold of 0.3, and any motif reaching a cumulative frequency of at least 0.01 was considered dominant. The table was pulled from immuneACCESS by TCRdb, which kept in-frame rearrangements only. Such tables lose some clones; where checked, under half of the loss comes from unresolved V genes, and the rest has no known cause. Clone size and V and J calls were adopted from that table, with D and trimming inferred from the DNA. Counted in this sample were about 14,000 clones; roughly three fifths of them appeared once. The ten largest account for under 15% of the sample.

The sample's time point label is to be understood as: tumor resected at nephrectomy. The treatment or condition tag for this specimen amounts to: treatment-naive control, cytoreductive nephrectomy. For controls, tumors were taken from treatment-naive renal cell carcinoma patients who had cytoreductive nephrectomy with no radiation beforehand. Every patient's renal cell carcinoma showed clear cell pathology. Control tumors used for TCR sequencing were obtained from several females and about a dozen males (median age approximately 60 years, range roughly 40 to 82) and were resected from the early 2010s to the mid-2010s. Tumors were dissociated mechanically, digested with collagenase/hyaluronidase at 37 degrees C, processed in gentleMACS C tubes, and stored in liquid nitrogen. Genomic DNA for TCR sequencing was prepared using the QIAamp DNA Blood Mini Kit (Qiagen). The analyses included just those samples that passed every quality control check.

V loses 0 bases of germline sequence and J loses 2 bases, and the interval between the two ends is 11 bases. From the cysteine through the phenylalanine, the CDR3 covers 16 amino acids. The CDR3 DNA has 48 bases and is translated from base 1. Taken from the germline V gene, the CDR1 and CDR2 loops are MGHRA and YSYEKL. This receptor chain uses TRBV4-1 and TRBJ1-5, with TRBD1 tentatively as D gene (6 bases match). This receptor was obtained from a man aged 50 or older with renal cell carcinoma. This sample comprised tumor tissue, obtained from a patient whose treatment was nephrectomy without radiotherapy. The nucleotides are TGCGCCAGCAGCCAAGAAAACAGGGAGGGCAATCAGCCCCAGCATTTT. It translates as CASSQENREGNQPQHF.